The 15 T cell receptor beta chains below all came from one sample that was sequenced in a study of blood T cell repertoires in COVID-19. Generated by immunoSEQ multiplex PCR, the TCRdb table keeps only in-frame clones and is missing some. The sample has some 78,000 clones, over 75% seen once; the top ten hold roughly an eighth. The sequenced sample was peripheral blood. Receptors originate from a man between 70 and 80 years old with active or convalescent COVID-19.

The chain carries TRBV7-2 and TRBJ1-2; D is uncertain. CDR3 size: 13 residues. Germline V gives CDR1 SGHTA, CDR2 FQGNSA. The ends were cut back, 7 bases at V and 2 bases at J, with 11 bases in the middle. In DNA, the CDR3 is TGTGCCAGCACCCCGGGAGGAAACTATGGCTACACCTTC. This translates into CASTPGGNYGYTF.

The chain employs TRBV18 and TRBJ1-5; perhaps TRBD1 as D (6 bases). V lost 0 bases and J 4 bases, leaving 10 bases between the germline ends. The CDR3 extends over 15 amino acids. Germline values: CDR1 KGHSH, CDR2 LQKENI. The CDR3 nucleotides are TGTGCCAGCTCACCACCAGGACAGCAAAATCAGCCCCAGCATTTT. This sequence encodes CASSPPGQQNQPQHF.

The chain recombines TRBV7-2 with TRBJ2-3; TRBD2 matches at 8 bases. Looked up from germline, CDR1 is SGHTA and CDR2 is FQGNSA. There are 13 residues in the CDR3. With V trimmed by 7 bases and J by 8 bases, 8 bases remained unmatched. The CDR3 spells CASTLGGAFTQYF. CDR3 nucleotide sequence: TGTGCCAGCACCCTCGGGGGGGCTTTTACGCAGTATTTT. The full variable domain, completed using reference TRBV7-2 and TRBJ2-3, is GAGVSQSPSNKVTEKGKDVELRCDPISGHTALYWYRQSLGQGLEFLIYFQGNSAPDKSGLPSDRFSAERTGGSVSTLTIQRTQQEDSAVYLCASTLGGAFTQYFGPGTRLTVL.

The chain combines TRBV14 with TRBJ2-2; D unclear. The CDR3 is made up of 11 amino acids. With 6 bases removed from V and 6 bases from J, the gap between germline ends came to 5 bases. From germline, CDR1 is SGHDN and CDR2 FVKESK. The CDR3 sequence: CASSGPGELFF. The CDR3 DNA reads as TGTGCCAGCAGTGGGCCCGGGGAGCTGTTTTTT.

The V gene is TRBV5-1, the J gene TRBJ2-1; 13 positions agree with TRBD2. The CDR3 is 16 amino acids. CDR1 is SGHRS, CDR2 YFSETQ, per germline. After removal of 5 bases from V and 6 bases from J, the junction contained 8 bases not matched to a gene. The CDR3 nucleotides are TGCGCCAGCAGGGGGGGACTAGCGGGAACCCCCAATGAGCAGTTCTTC. Encoded protein: CASRGGLAGTPNEQFF.

This clone was recorded a few times. The J gene is TRBJ1-2, the V gene TRBV18; TRBD1 matches at 7 bases. The CDR3 contains 13 residues. V shed 3 bases and J 8 bases; nucleotides not matched to a gene: 6. The germline gives CDR1 KGHSH, CDR2 LQKENI. Here the CDR3 reads CASSPGTDNGYTF. The DNA of the CDR3 is TGTGCCAGCTCACCCGGGACAGACAACGGCTACACCTTC.

The rearrangement links TRBV19 to TRBJ2-7; weak D call: TRBD1 (6 bases). The ends were cut back, 4 bases at V and 2 bases at J, with 12 bases in the middle. The germline CDR1 and CDR2 sequences are LNHDA and SQIVND (reference sequence). The CDR3 runs 14 residues. The CDR3 DNA follows: TGTGCCAGTAGTACCCGGGACAAAGCCTACGAGCAGTACTTC. Translating it yields CASSTRDKAYEQYF.

The chain recombines TRBV9 with TRBJ2-5; tentatively, D is TRBD2 (6 bases). Germline CDR1 SGDLS, CDR2 YYNGEE. This CDR3 contains 13 residues. Trimming left V 3 bases short and J 9 bases short, with 15 bases between. CDR3 DNA sequence: TGTGCCAGCAGCGCTCGGACTACCGGGGCCCAGTACTTC. Amino acids: CASSARTTGAQYF.

This rearrangement joins TRBV5-1 to TRBJ1-2, with TRBD1 identical over 7 bases. J gave up 8 bases and V 3 bases, and 10 bases lay outside the gene matches. Germline CDR1 SGHRS, CDR2 YFSETQ. The CDR3 sequence is 14 residues long. In DNA form, the CDR3 reads TGCGCCAGCAGCTCCTTAACAGGGGCCGGGGGCTACACCTTC. It codes for CASSSLTGAGGYTF.

In its sample, this clone was seen once. The chain is built from TRBV6-1 and TRBJ2-7; D is undetermined. V was shortened by 0 bases and J by 0 bases, with 6 bases between the two germline ends. CDR1 and CDR2 (germline): MNHNS, SASEGT. The CDR3 extends over 14 amino acids. The CDR3 region has the DNA TGTGCCAGCAGTGAAGCGGGCTTCTCCTACGAGCAGTACTTC. It is translated as CASSEAGFSYEQYF.

The chain employs TRBV6-1 and TRBJ1-4; 9 bases align to TRBD1. The CDR3 runs 16 residues. Per germline, CDR1 MNHNS and CDR2 SASEGT. Trimming took 4 bases from V and 0 from J; bases not matched to a gene: 3. The CDR3 DNA reads TGTGCCAGCAGTGGGACAGGGGCCGCAACTAATGAAAAACTGTTTTTT. The encoded protein is CASSGTGAATNEKLFF.

The V call is TRBV18, the J call TRBJ2-7; a possible D gene is TRBD1 (6 bases). Trimming shortened V by 4 bases and J by 2 bases, and 18 bases separated the two germline ends. The CDR3 totals 16 residues. The germline CDR1 and CDR2 sequences are KGHSH and LQKENI. In DNA, the CDR3 is TGTGCCAGCTCACTGGGGCAAGAGACAGGCACCTACGAGCAGTACTTC. Its translation is CASSLGQETGTYEQYF.

This clone showed up just once. V usage is TRBV11-2 and J usage is TRBJ1-4; TRBD1 agrees at 9 bases. This CDR3 comprises 14 residues. Germline CDR1 reads SGHAT; CDR2 reads FQNNGV. V dropped 5 bases and J dropped 8; count of bases not matched to a gene: 6. The CDR3 bases are TGTGCCAGCAGCAAGGGACAGGGAGGAGAAAAACTGTTTTTT. This encodes CASSKGQGGEKLFF.

The chain has TRBV5-1 and TRBJ2-7; D gene unclear. The CDR3 runs to 13 residues. Germline V gives CDR1 SGHRS, CDR2 YFSETQ. V was shortened by 0 bases and J by 5 bases, with 9 bases between the two germline ends. CDR3 sequence: CASSLATVDEQYF. The CDR3 DNA reads TGCGCCAGCAGCTTGGCCACGGTGGACGAGCAGTACTTC.

The chain links TRBV6-5 to TRBJ1-3; D gene ambiguous. The V end lost 4 bases, the J end lost 0 bases, and 13 bases lay between the germline ends. Per the germline V gene, CDR1 is MNHEY and CDR2 is SVGAGI. The CDR3 contains 16 residues. CDR3 amino acids: CASSSPGPNSGNTIYF. DNA for the CDR3: TGTGCCAGCAGTTCCCCGGGTCCGAACTCTGGAAACACCATATATTTT.